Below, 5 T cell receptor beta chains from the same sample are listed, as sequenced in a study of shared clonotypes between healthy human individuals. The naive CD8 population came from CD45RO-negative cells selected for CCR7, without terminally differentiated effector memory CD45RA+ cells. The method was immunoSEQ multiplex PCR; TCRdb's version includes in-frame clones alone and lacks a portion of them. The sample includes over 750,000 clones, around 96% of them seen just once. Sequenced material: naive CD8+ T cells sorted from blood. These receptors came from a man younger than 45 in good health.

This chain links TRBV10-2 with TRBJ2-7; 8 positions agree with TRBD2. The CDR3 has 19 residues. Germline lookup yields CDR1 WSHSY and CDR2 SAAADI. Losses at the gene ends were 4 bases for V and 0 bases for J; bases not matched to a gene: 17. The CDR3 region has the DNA TGCGCCAGCAGTGGCCCGGGTGACGGCGGGAGGACCACCTCCTACGAGCAGTACTTC. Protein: CASSGPGDGGRTTSYEQYF.

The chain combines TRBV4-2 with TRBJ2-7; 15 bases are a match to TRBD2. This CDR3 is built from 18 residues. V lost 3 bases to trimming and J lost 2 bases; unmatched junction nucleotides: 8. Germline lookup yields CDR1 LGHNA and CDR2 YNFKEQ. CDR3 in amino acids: CASSHSGLAGGSTYEQYF. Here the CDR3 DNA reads TGTGCCAGCAGCCACTCGGGACTAGCGGGAGGATCAACCTACGAGCAGTACTTC.

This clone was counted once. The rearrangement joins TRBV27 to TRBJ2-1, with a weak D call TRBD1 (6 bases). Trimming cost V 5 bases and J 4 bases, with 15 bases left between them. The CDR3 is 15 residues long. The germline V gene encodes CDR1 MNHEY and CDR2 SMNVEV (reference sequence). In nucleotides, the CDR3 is TGTGCCAGCAGTGACCAACCCAGGGGTTACAATGAGCAGTTCTTC. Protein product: CASSDQPRGYNEQFF.

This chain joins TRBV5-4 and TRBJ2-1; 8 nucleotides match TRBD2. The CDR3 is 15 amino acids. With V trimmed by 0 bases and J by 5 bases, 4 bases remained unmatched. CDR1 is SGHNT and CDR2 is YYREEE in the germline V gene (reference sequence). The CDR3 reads CASSLGVAGHNEQFF. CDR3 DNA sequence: TGTGCCAGCAGCTTGGGAGTAGCGGGACACAATGAGCAGTTCTTC.

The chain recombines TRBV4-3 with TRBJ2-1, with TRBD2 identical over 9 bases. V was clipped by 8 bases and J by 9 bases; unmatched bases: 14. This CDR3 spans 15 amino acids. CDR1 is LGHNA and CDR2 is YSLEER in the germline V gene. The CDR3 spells CASSLTSGHGVEQFF. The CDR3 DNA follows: TGCGCCAGCTCCCTCACTAGCGGGCATGGGGTTGAGCAGTTCTTC.